Listed below are T cell receptor beta chains from one sample, sequenced in a study of response to subunit inactivated influenza vaccine. One entry per CDR3 protein results from TCRdb running MiXCR on the RT-PCR reads. The sample holds a few hundred thousand distinct CDR3 sequences; about 20% are singletons and the top ten take approximately 10%. This material consisted of PBMCs from blood, taken 21 months after vaccination. The receptors here all came from a man aged 45-69 years who received an inactivated influenza vaccine. CDR3s include the opening cysteine and the closing phenylalanine or tryptophan. D genes are given only for firm matches. Not all rows give a size; the values are once, few, many and, for expanded clones, a class.

clone_size: few
v_call: TRBV10-3
j_call: TRBJ1-5
d_call: NA
cdr3_aa: CAISEADSGNQPQHF
cdr3_nt: TGTGCCATCAGTGAGGCGGACTCGGGCAATCAGCCCCAGCATTTT

clone_size: NA
v_call: TRBV6-6
j_call: TRBJ1-1
d_call: NA
cdr3_aa: CASSSGRVTEAFF
cdr3_nt: TGTGCCAGCAGCTCAGGGAGGGTCACTGAAGCTTTCTTT

clone_size: NA
v_call: TRBV12-3/TRBV12-4
j_call: TRBJ2-3
d_call: NA
cdr3_aa: CASSLLAVADTQYF
cdr3_nt: TGTGCCAGCAGTTTGTTAGCGGTTGCAGATACGCAGTATTTT

clone_size: NA
v_call: TRBV5-1
j_call: TRBJ1-1
d_call: NA
cdr3_aa: CASSLGETSEAFF
cdr3_nt: TGCGCCAGCAGCTTGGGGGAAACCTCTGAAGCTTTCTTT

clone_size: NA
v_call: TRBV7-9
j_call: TRBJ2-3
d_call: TRBD2
cdr3_aa: CASSFLTSGRSDTQYF
cdr3_nt: TGTGCCAGCAGCTTCCTGACTAGCGGGAGATCGGATACGCAGTATTTT

clone_size: few
v_call: TRBV5-5
j_call: TRBJ1-5
d_call: NA
cdr3_aa: CASSLYQAVNQPQHF
cdr3_nt: TGTGCCAGCAGCTTGTATCAGGCGGTGAATCAGCCCCAGCATTTT

clone_size: few
v_call: TRBV7-2
j_call: TRBJ1-1
d_call: TRBD1
cdr3_aa: CASIATGQGEAFF
cdr3_nt: TGTGCCAGCATCGCGACAGGGCAAGGTGAAGCTTTCTTT

clone_size: once
v_call: TRBV5-4
j_call: TRBJ1-4
d_call: NA
cdr3_aa: CASSSTGTGNGKLFF
cdr3_nt: TGTGCCAGCAGTTCGACCGGGACGGGGAATGGGAAACTGTTTTTT

clone_size: NA
v_call: TRBV5-1
j_call: TRBJ2-1
d_call: NA
cdr3_aa: CASSLMGRGGWNEQFF
cdr3_nt: TGCGCCAGCAGCTTGATGGGGAGAGGAGGGTGGAATGAGCAGTTCTTC

clone_size: NA
v_call: TRBV15
j_call: TRBJ2-7
d_call: NA
cdr3_aa: CATSQNRDTYEQYF
cdr3_nt: TGTGCCACCAGTCAAAACAGGGACACCTACGAGCAGTACTTC